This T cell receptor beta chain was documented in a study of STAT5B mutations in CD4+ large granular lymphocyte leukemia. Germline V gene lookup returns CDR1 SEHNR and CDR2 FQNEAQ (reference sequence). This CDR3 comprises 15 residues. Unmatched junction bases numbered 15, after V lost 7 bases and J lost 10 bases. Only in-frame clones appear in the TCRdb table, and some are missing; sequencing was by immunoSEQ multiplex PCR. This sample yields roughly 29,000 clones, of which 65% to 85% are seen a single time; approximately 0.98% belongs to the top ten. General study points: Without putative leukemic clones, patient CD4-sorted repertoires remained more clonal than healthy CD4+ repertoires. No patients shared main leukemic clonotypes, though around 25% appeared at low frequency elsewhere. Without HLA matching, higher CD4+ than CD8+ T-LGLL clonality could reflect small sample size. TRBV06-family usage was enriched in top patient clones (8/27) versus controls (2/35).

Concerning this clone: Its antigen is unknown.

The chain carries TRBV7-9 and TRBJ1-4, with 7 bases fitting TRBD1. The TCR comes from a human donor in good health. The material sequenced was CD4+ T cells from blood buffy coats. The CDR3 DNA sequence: TGTGCCAGCACCCCCTTGACAGGGATAGGTGGAAAACTGTTTTTT. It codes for CASTPLTGIGGKLFF.